Listed here are 4 T cell receptor beta chains from one sample, sequenced in a study of shared clonotypes between healthy human individuals. Terminally differentiated effector memory CD45RA+ cells were excluded by CCR7 positive selection of CD45RO-negative cells. The protocol was immunoSEQ multiplex PCR, while the TCRdb copy is restricted to in-frame clones and leaves out a portion. Here the sample spans about 2,200,000 clones, 93% being singletons. The sequencing sample was made of naive CD8+ T cells from PBMCs. The source is a man aged 18 to 35 in good health. Some clones in this sample may be carry-over from other donors' samples.

On this clone: Other DNA sequences of this sample code for an identical CDR3. The chain is built from TRBV7-9 and TRBJ2-1, with 8 nucleotides matching TRBD2. The V gene end was trimmed by 3 bases and the J gene end by 6 bases; junction bases not matched to a gene: 4. There are 14 residues in the CDR3. Germline V CDR1 and CDR2: SEHNR, FQNEAQ (reference sequence). The CDR3 sequence: CASSFGLAGNEQFF. The CDR3 DNA sequence: TGTGCCAGCAGCTTCGGCCTAGCGGGCAATGAGCAGTTCTTC.

Notes on this clone: The same CDR3 also results from other DNA sequences found in this sample. The rearrangement links TRBV9 to TRBJ2-1, with no clear D. V lost 0 bases to trimming and J lost 6 bases, with 7 bases between them. The CDR3 is 13 residues long. The germline V gene has CDR1 SGDLS and CDR2 YYNGEE. CDR3: CASSVGGVNEQFF. For the CDR3, the DNA is TGTGCCAGCAGCGTAGGAGGTGTCAATGAGCAGTTCTTC.

This clone was observed a handful of times. The chain combines TRBV7-9 with TRBJ2-3; D call uncertain. Germline CDR1 and CDR2: SEHNR and FQNEAQ (reference sequence). Trimming took 4 bases from V and 1 from J, leaving 9 bases between them. This CDR3 region has 14 residues. The CDR3 is CASSYLPGTDTQYF. CDR3 bases: TGTGCCAGCAGCTACCTTCCAGGCACAGATACGCAGTATTTT.

The chain couples TRBV29-1 to TRBJ2-7, with no clear D. The CDR3 is 13 amino acids. Germline V gives CDR1 SQVTM, CDR2 ANQGSEA. Trimming pared 3 bases from V and 2 bases from J, leaving 11 bases between. In DNA form, the CDR3 reads TGCAGCGTTGATGCCGGCACTACCTACGAGCAGTACTTC. It yields the protein CSVDAGTTYEQYF.